These 10 T cell receptor beta chains came from one sample sequenced in a study of CD8+ T cells in alopecia areata. RNA was isolated and reverse transcribed to cDNA, the sequencing template. Here immunoSEQ multiplex PCR was the method, and the copy in TCRdb shows in-frame clones only, minus some. This repertoire shows around 160,000 clones, approximately 50% found once; its top ten account for more than 6.5%. The sequencing input was CD4+ T cells sorted from blood. The receptors shown here come from a human donor with alopecia areata.

This chain connects TRBV27 to TRBJ1-1, with D tentatively TRBD1 (6 bases). Germline assignment: CDR1 MNHEY and CDR2 SMNVEV (reference sequence). This CDR3 is 16 amino acids long. Trimming left V 6 bases short and J 1 base short, with 18 bases between. CDR3 sequence: CASSPSDSLPNTEAFF. CDR3 bases: TGTGCCAGCAGCCCATCGGACAGTCTCCCGAACACTGAAGCTTTCTTT.

CDR3 bases: TGTGCCAGCAGTGTAGCAGAGACCCAGTACTTC. Translated, it gives CASSVAETQYF. The rearrangement links TRBV25-1 to TRBJ2-5; no clear D. Germline V gives CDR1 MGHDK, CDR2 SYGVNS. V was pared by 4 bases and J by 4 bases, with 4 bases between. The CDR3 loop spans 11 amino acids.

The V call is TRBV4-1, the J call TRBJ1-5; 8 bases map to TRBD1. V was clipped by 1 base and J by 6 bases; unmatched bases: 2. CDR3 size: 14 residues. CDR1 is MGHRA and CDR2 is YSYEKL in the germline V gene. CDR3 in DNA: TGCGCCAGCAGCCAAGGACAGGGGACTCAGCCCCAGCATTTT. Protein product: CASSQGQGTQPQHF.

V gene TRBV30 combines with J gene TRBJ2-3; weak D call: TRBD1 (5 bases). The V end was cut by 3 bases, the J end by 6 bases, with 13 bases between. The germline gives CDR1 GTSNPN, CDR2 SVGIG (reference sequence). The CDR3 totals 13 residues. The CDR3 DNA is TGTGCCTGGAGCGGCGCCAGGGTGGATACGCAGTATTTT. It specifies CAWSGARVDTQYF.

This clone has only a few counts. The V call is TRBV27, the J call TRBJ1-2; D is unresolved. Looked up from germline, CDR1 is MNHEY and CDR2 is SMNVEV (reference sequence). Trimming left V 5 bases short and J 8 bases short, with 12 bases between. This CDR3 spans 12 amino acids. The DNA of the CDR3 is TGTGCCAGCAGTACCTACATAGGGGGCTACACCTTC. The encoded protein is CASSTYIGGYTF.

In its sample, this clone was seen a few times. The chain uses TRBV28 and TRBJ1-5; no firm D call. Trimming took off 4 bases at V and 5 bases at J, with 12 bases between the two ends. The CDR3 totals 14 residues. Germline V lookup: CDR1 MDHEN, CDR2 SYDVKM. This CDR3 reads CASSSYPADQPQHF. CDR3 DNA: TGTGCCAGCAGTTCCTACCCCGCGGATCAGCCCCAGCATTTT.

Only a few counts were recorded for this clone. The chain employs TRBV7-9 and TRBJ2-3; D tentatively fits TRBD1 or TRBD2 (6 bases each). This CDR3 contains 15 residues. Trimming removed 7 bases from V and 4 bases from J, with 18 bases in between. The germline CDR1 and CDR2 sequences are SEHNR and FQNEAQ (reference sequence). The CDR3 protein is CASIPTRGLADTQYF. For the CDR3, the DNA is TGTGCCAGCATCCCCACCCGGGGGCTCGCAGATACGCAGTATTTT.

The genes are TRBV28 and TRBJ2-5; D gene uncertain. Germline CDR1 is MDHEN and CDR2 is SYDVKM. Trimming stripped 2 bases from V and 3 bases from J, with 1 base between. This CDR3 comprises 11 residues. This CDR3 is CASSLKETQYF. CDR3 coding DNA: TGTGCCAGCAGTTTAAAAGAGACCCAGTACTTC.

CDR3 loop: CASSLDRGRRNTEAFF. Here the CDR3 DNA reads TGTGCCAGCAGCTTAGACAGGGGAAGGCGAAACACTGAAGCTTTCTTT. The chain is built from TRBV5-6 and TRBJ1-1, with 8 nucleotides matching TRBD1. After removal of 2 bases from V and 2 bases from J, the junction contained 8 bases not matched to a gene. The CDR3 runs to 16 residues. Germline V gene lookup returns CDR1 SGHDT and CDR2 YYEEEE.

In the case of this clone: Other DNA sequences in this sample translate to the same CDR3. The genes are TRBV14 and TRBJ2-5; no reliable D call. CDR3 length: 12 residues. The germline V and J ends were trimmed by 3 bases and 5 bases, with 7 bases remaining between them. Germline V CDR1 and CDR2: SGHDN, FVKESK. The DNA for the CDR3 is TGTGCCAGCAGCCAGGGATGGGAGACCCAGTACTTC. Translation gives CASSQGWETQYF.